This TCR beta chain came from a study of shared clonotypes between healthy human individuals. Study observations and caveats: A limitation of the genetic and exposure-history diversity represented arose from few donors.

Sorted-subset replicate PCR reactions were performed with about 200 ng DNA, corresponding to roughly 31,000 T cell genomes. Original analysis: Junction-only sequences without quality scores were provided by ImmunoSEQ, so filtering was different. Measured with immunoSEQ multiplex PCR; TCRdb has only the in-frame clones, and not every one. That table is the source of V, J and clone size, and D and trimming were worked out from the DNA. The sample yields hundreds of thousands of clones, 95% seen once. About this clone: Its antigen is not known.

Germline CDR1 reads SGHRS; CDR2 reads YFSETQ. The V end was cut by 4 bases, the J end by 6 bases, with 13 bases between. CDR3 length: 14 amino acids. Naive CD8 isolation took CD45RO-negative cells positively selected for CCR7 and excluded terminally differentiated effector memory CD45RA+ cells. Donors, without exception, were Caucasian adults residing in Nashville, Tennessee. The TCR was taken from a woman in her 30s in good health. The specimen was naive CD8+ T cells sorted from blood. This chain links TRBV5-1 with TRBJ1-4; TRBD1 is a possible D gene (5 bases). The CDR3 sequence: CASSTRDWDEKLFF. The CDR3 DNA reads as TGCGCCAGCAGCACCCGGGACTGGGATGAAAAACTGTTTTTT.